Presented here are 15 T cell receptor beta chains from one specimen sequenced in a study of cytomegalovirus exposure and HLA in healthy donors. PCR employed 60 Vbeta and 13 Jbeta primers. TCRdb's copy holds only in-frame clones and misses some; the assay was immunoSEQ multiplex PCR. The sample lists roughly 110,000 clones; about 70% were seen once. Specimen: PBMCs. The receptors stem from a boy aged 5-17 years in good health and CMV-seronegative.

This clone came up a few times. V usage is TRBV7-9 and J usage is TRBJ2-3; D remains ambiguous. This CDR3 has 15 amino acids. V lost 3 bases and J 1 base, leaving 11 bases between the germline ends. Germline CDR1 SEHNR, CDR2 FQNEAQ (reference sequence). CDR3 bases: TGTGCCAGCAGCTTGCCCCGCGGTCGCACAGATACGCAGTATTTT. The encoded protein is CASSLPRGRTDTQYF.

V is TRBV6-4 and J is TRBJ2-1; 12 nucleotides match TRBD2. The V and J ends lost 3 bases and 7 bases, in that order; junction bases with no gene match: 1. The CDR3 spans 14 residues. The germline V gene has CDR1 MRHNA and CDR2 SNTAGT. The CDR3 region is CASSEGTSGNEQFF. The CDR3 coding sequence is TGTGCCAGCAGTGAAGGGACTAGCGGGAATGAGCAGTTCTTC.

This clone has more than one count but fewer than ten. This chain uses TRBV7-2 with TRBJ2-7; TRBD1 agrees at 9 bases. The CDR3 spans 14 residues. After removal of 5 bases from V and 2 bases from J, the junction contained 4 bases not matched to a gene. CDR1 SGHTA and CDR2 FQGNSA come from the germline V gene. The CDR3, as DNA: TGTGCCAGCAGCCCGGGGACAGGGACCTACGAGCAGTACTTC. Protein: CASSPGTGTYEQYF.

The chain has TRBV2 and TRBJ1-2, with TRBD1 identical over 9 bases. Germline V gives CDR1 SNHLY, CDR2 FYNNEI. This CDR3 is built from 19 residues. V dropped 6 bases and J dropped 0; count of bases not matched to a gene: 17. CDR3 amino acids: CASRIHRDRVVGPNYGYTF. CDR3 sequence (DNA): TGTGCCAGCAGGATACACAGGGACAGGGTCGTGGGACCTAACTATGGCTACACCTTC.

The CDR3 coding sequence is TGTGCCAGCAGCACTAGCGGGAGTCAAGATACGCAGTATTTT. It yields the protein CASSTSGSQDTQYF. This sequence joins TRBV7-3 and TRBJ2-3; 11 positions match TRBD2. Trimming at V came to 5 bases and at J to 5 bases, leaving 3 bases not matched to a gene. The CDR3 has 14 amino acids. CDR1 SGHTA and CDR2 FQGTGA come from the germline V gene.

This clone was seen once. The V call is TRBV9, the J call TRBJ2-7, with D unclear. CDR1 and CDR2 (germline): SGDLS, YYNGEE. V shed 5 bases and J shed 3 bases, with 12 bases lying between them. CDR3 length equals 13 residues. The CDR3 sequence is CASSPRSDYEQYF. CDR3 sequence (DNA): TGTGCCAGCAGTCCAAGGAGTGACTACGAGCAGTACTTC.

The J gene is TRBJ1-1, the V gene TRBV27; D gene uncertain. CDR1 MNHEY and CDR2 SMNVEV come from the germline V gene (reference sequence). CDR3 length: 13 residues. Between the trimmed V and J ends, which lost 2 bases and 1 base, there was a span of 5 bases. This chain's CDR3 is CASSLRRNTEAFF. The CDR3 DNA reads TGTGCCAGCAGTTTACGCAGGAACACTGAAGCTTTCTTT.

This clone was counted a single time. This chain joins TRBV11-1 and TRBJ1-1; 8 nucleotides agree with TRBD1. Germline V CDR1 and CDR2: SGHAT, FQDESV (reference sequence). Trimming cost V 5 bases and J 5 bases; bases outside gene matches: 10. This CDR3 contains 15 residues. The CDR3 sequence: CASSQLRTGRTEAFF. The CDR3 DNA reads TGTGCCAGCAGCCAATTAAGGACAGGGAGGACTGAAGCTTTCTTT.

The chain is built from TRBV6-1 and TRBJ1-2; 9 bases are shared with TRBD1. The length of the CDR3 is 14 residues. After removal of 7 bases from V and 4 bases from J, the junction contained 7 bases not matched to a gene. The germline V gene has CDR1 MNHNS and CDR2 SASEGT. CDR3 nucleotides: TGTGCCAGCACCTTACAGGGGGCCGGCTATGGCTACACCTTC. Translation gives CASTLQGAGYGYTF.

V gene TRBV18 combines with J gene TRBJ2-5; TRBD2 matches 8 bases. V was clipped by 4 bases and J by 3 bases; unmatched bases: 4. The CDR3 totals 14 residues. The germline CDR1 and CDR2 sequences are KGHSH and LQKENI. The CDR3 DNA reads TGTGCCAGCTCACGGCGGGAGGTAAAAGAGACCCAGTACTTC. Protein: CASSRREVKETQYF.

There are a few counts of this clone. This chain uses TRBV7-3 with TRBJ2-1, with 11 bases matching TRBD2. Trimming removed 5 bases from V and 0 bases from J; junction bases left unmatched: 15. CDR1 and CDR2 from the germline V gene are SGHTA and FQGTGA. The CDR3 totals 20 residues. The CDR3 here is CASSPNPRTSGRSSYNEQFF. The CDR3 DNA follows: TGTGCCAGCAGCCCTAACCCAAGGACTAGCGGGCGAAGCTCCTACAATGAGCAGTTCTTC. Using reference TRBV7-3 and TRBJ2-1 for the parts outside the CDR3, the full variable domain is GAGVSQTPSNKVTEKGKYVELRCDPISGHTALYWYRQSLGQGPEFLIYFQGTGAADDSGLPNDRFFAVRPEGSVSTLKIQRTERGDSAVYLCASSPNPRTSGRSSYNEQFFGPGTRLTVL.

The gene calls are TRBV19 and TRBJ2-3; 10 bases align to TRBD2. The V and J ends lost 0 bases and 0 bases, in that order; junction bases with no gene match: 12. Per the germline V gene, CDR1 is LNHDA and CDR2 is SQIVND (reference sequence). This CDR3 is built from 20 residues. The CDR3 sequence: CASSIDGFGPSGGSTDTQYF. DNA for the CDR3: TGTGCCAGTAGTATAGATGGTTTCGGCCCTAGCGGGGGCAGCACAGATACGCAGTATTTT.

V gene TRBV27 combines with J gene TRBJ2-7, with 13 bases that match TRBD2. In germline, CDR1 is MNHEY, CDR2 SMNVEV (reference sequence). The CDR3 runs to 15 residues. The trim removed 6 bases at V and 2 bases at J, leaving 4 bases unmatched. The CDR3 spells CASSRLAGGAYEQYF. The CDR3 coding sequence is TGTGCCAGCAGCAGACTAGCGGGAGGCGCCTACGAGCAGTACTTC.

The chain recombines TRBV10-2 with TRBJ2-1; a weak D match, TRBD2 (5 bases). Germline-derived CDR1 and CDR2 are WSHSY and SAAADI. Trimming left V 5 bases short and J 1 base short, with 21 bases between. CDR3 length equals 18 residues. This CDR3 is CASSQRADPFPSYNEQFF. Written as DNA, the CDR3 is TGCGCCAGCAGTCAGAGGGCGGATCCCTTCCCTTCCTACAATGAGCAGTTCTTC.

The chain joins TRBV18 to TRBJ1-2, with 8 bases lining up with TRBD1. V dropped 4 bases and J dropped 3; count of bases not matched to a gene: 7. Germline loops: CDR1 KGHSH, CDR2 LQKENI. This CDR3 is 15 amino acids long. DNA for the CDR3: TGTGCCAGCTCACTAGTGGACAGGGTTGACTATGGCTACACCTTC. Translation gives CASSLVDRVDYGYTF. Using reference TRBV18 and TRBJ1-2 for the parts outside the CDR3, the full variable domain is NAGVMQNPRHLVRRRGQEARLRCSPMKGHSHVYWYRQLPEEGLKFMVYLQKENIIDESGMPKERFSAEFPKEGPSILRIQQVVRGDSAAYFCASSLVDRVDYGYTFGSGTRLTVV.